This T cell receptor (beta chain) was found in a study of spatial heterogeneity in lung cancer. Whole-study context: An average of more than ten raw reads was observed per unique TCR and UMI combination.

This clonotype came up many times. Its specificity is unknown. The CDR3 loop spans 16 amino acids. Trimming removed 5 bases at V and 10 bases at J, with 24 bases between. Germline V gene sequence: CDR1 SGHVS, CDR2 FQNEAQ. Time point indicated: sample taken at primary tumor resection. Without sorting, whole RNA was sequenced from tumor, nontumor lung or frozen PBMC. Every individual TCR cDNA molecule carried its own unique molecular identifier, which allowed correction of PCR and sequencing errors. TCRdb itself ran the 5' RACE reads through MiXCR, one entry per CDR3 protein. The sample lists thousands of distinct CDR3 sequences; about a tenth were seen once. General study findings and limits: Ubiquitous expanded tumor TCRs were observed in blood more at resection than follow-up.

This chain links TRBV7-8 with TRBJ2-1, with a tentative D call TRBD1 (5 bases). Here the sequenced sample was PBMCs, taken at surgery. The TCR was taken from a male donor with early-stage non-small cell lung cancer. CDR3 sequence (DNA): TGTGCCAGCAGCACTATGACAGAATGGTGGGCCAAGGAGCAGTTCTTC. This sequence encodes CASSTMTEWWAKEQFF.